The rows below give T cell receptor beta chains drawn from one sample of a study of radiotherapy plus CTLA-4 blockade in lung cancer. Clones were sequenced by immunoSEQ multiplex PCR, and TCRdb holds only the in-frame ones, with some missing. Altogether 40,000 to 50,000 clones are present, 82% being singletons, with the ten largest covering approximately 3.3%. Sequenced material: peripheral blood, taken from a patient treated with radiotherapy plus ipilimumab. The receptors come from a human donor with non-small cell lung cancer who had stable disease on radiotherapy plus ipilimumab. Both conserved end residues are part of each CDR3. The order of the fields is D gene, clone size, J gene, V gene, CDR3 DNA, CDR3 protein. The D gene is left open where the match is weak. Clone size is shown for a subset of rows, as once, few, many or a class of expanded clone.

>TRBD1|NA|TRBJ1-5|TRBV7-2
TGTGCCAGCAGTTGGACAGGGGGAATGGGCAATCAGCCCCAGCATTTT
CASSWTGGMGNQPQHF
>TRBD1|NA|TRBJ2-7|TRBV28
TGTGCCAGCAGTCCGACGGGACAGGTAACCTACGAGCAGTACTTC
CASSPTGQVTYEQYF
>NA|NA|TRBJ2-1|TRBV4-1
TGCGCCAGCAGCCAGGGGAGCTCCTACAATGAGCAGTTCTTC
CASSQGSSYNEQFF
>NA|NA|TRBJ2-5|TRBV19
TGTGCCAGTAGTATAGATCAGGGGTCGGCACAACCCCGCCAAGAGACCCAGTACTTC
CASSIDQGSAQPRQETQYF
>NA|medium-sized|TRBJ2-7|TRBV19
TGTGCCAGTAGTACCGGACTAGAGCAGTACTTC
CASSTGLEQYF
>TRBD1|NA|TRBJ1-1|TRBV5-4
TGTGCCAGCAGCCGATTGGACAGGGTAAACACTGAAGCTTTCTTT
CASSRLDRVNTEAFF
>TRBD2|NA|TRBJ2-1|TRBV19
TGTGCCAGTAGTATCCTGAGCGGGAGGGGAAATGAGCAGTTCTTC
CASSILSGRGNEQFF
>TRBD2|once|TRBJ2-1|TRBV7-2
TGTGCCAGCAGCTTACGACTAGCGGGCGAGCAGTTCTTC
CASSLRLAGEQFF
>TRBD1|NA|TRBJ2-1|TRBV18
TGTGCCAGCTCACTCGGACAGGAGCACAATGAGCAGTTCTTC
CASSLGQEHNEQFF
>NA|NA|TRBJ2-4|TRBV2
TGTGCCAGCAGTGAAGCGCTTCGGGTAGCCAAAAACATTCAGTACTTC
CASSEALRVAKNIQYF
>TRBD1|NA|TRBJ2-1|TRBV6-5
TGTGCCAGCAGTTACTCGAAGAGACAGGGGGCGGATGAGCAGTTCTTC
CASSYSKRQGADEQFF
>TRBD1|once|TRBJ2-2|TRBV25-1
TGTGCCAGCAGTGACCGGGACAGTCCGAACACCGGGGAGCTGTTTTTT
CASSDRDSPNTGELFF
>TRBD2|NA|TRBJ2-5|TRBV4-3
TGCGCCACCCCAGGGGGAGTTAGCGGGAGTGGTGAGACCCAGTACTTC
CATPGGVSGSGETQYF
>TRBD1|once|TRBJ2-5|TRBV19
TGTGCCAGTAGCCCGGACAGGGGGACAGAGACCCAGTACTTC
CASSPDRGTETQYF
>NA|NA|TRBJ2-5|TRBV9
TGTGCCAGCAGCGCCCGACCAGGAGAGACCCAGTACTTC
CASSARPGETQYF
>NA|NA|TRBJ2-6|TRBV5-6
TGTGCCAGCAGCTTGGAGAGGTCGAGAAAGGCCGGGGCCAACGTCCTGACTTTC
CASSLERSRKAGANVLTF
>NA|NA|TRBJ2-1|TRBV11-2
TGTGCCAGCAGCTTAGACGGGTGGCATGAGCAGTTCTTC
CASSLDGWHEQFF
>NA|few|TRBJ2-7|TRBV5-1
TGCGCCAGCAGCTTGGAACCCAGCTCCTACGAGCAGTACTTC
CASSLEPSSYEQYF
>NA|NA|TRBJ2-5|TRBV4-1
TGCGCCAGCAGCCAAGCCCTCCAAGAGACCCAGTACTTC
CASSQALQETQYF
>TRBD2|NA|TRBJ2-1|TRBV7-3
TGTGCCAGCAGCTCCCAGAGCGGGGGCTACAATGAGCAGTTCTTC
CASSSQSGGYNEQFF
>TRBD1|NA|TRBJ2-1|TRBV5-4
TGTGCCAGCAGTCAGGATGGGACAGGGCCCAATGAGCAGTTCTTC
CASSQDGTGPNEQFF
>NA|NA|TRBJ2-2|TRBV7-9
TGTGCCAGCAGCTCGACCGGGACACCCACCGGGGAGCTGTTTTTT
CASSSTGTPTGELFF
>TRBD2|NA|TRBJ2-3|TRBV18
TGTGCCAGCTCACCCCTACCCCCCGGGACCCCTAGCGGGAGAAGCACAGATACGCAGTATTTT
CASSPLPPGTPSGRSTDTQYF
>NA|once|TRBJ2-3|TRBV7-6
TGTGCCAGCAGCTTAGCCGGTTCAGATACGCAGTATTTT
CASSLAGSDTQYF
>TRBD2|NA|TRBJ2-2|TRBV10-3
TGTGCCATCAGTGAGCATACTAGCGGTTCCGGGGAGCTGTTTTTT
CAISEHTSGSGELFF
>TRBD2|NA|TRBJ2-3|TRBV27
TGTGCCAGCAGTTTAGGTCTCGGGACTAGCGGGAGACCGACGCAGTATTTT
CASSLGLGTSGRPTQYF
>NA|NA|TRBJ1-5|TRBV10-3
TGTGCCATCAGTGAGGAACAGCTCAATCAGCCCCAGCATTTT
CAISEEQLNQPQHF
>TRBD1|NA|TRBJ1-2|TRBV2
TGTGCCAGCAGTGAATCAGGGGGGAACTATGGCTACACCTTC
CASSESGGNYGYTF
>TRBD2|NA|TRBJ2-1|TRBV19
TGTGCCAGTAGTATAGATCCGCGGGAGGGCCCTACGGATGAGCAGTTCTTC
CASSIDPREGPTDEQFF
>TRBD1|NA|TRBJ2-3|TRBV27
TGTGCCAGCAGTTTTCTAGGACAGGGGGGGGATACGCAGTATTTT
CASSFLGQGGDTQYF
>TRBD1|few|TRBJ2-7|TRBV30
TGTGCCTGGAGTGTCGGGACAGACGAATCCTACGAGCAGTACTTC
CAWSVGTDESYEQYF
>TRBD1|NA|TRBJ2-4|TRBV2
TGTGCCAGCAGTGATGACAGGGAAATAAAAAACATTCAGTACTTC
CASSDDREIKNIQYF
>TRBD1|NA|TRBJ1-2|TRBV19
TGTGCCAGTAGTATAAGTGGGACAGCTGGCTACACCTTC
CASSISGTAGYTF
>NA|NA|TRBJ2-6|TRBV4-2
TGTGCCAGCAGCCAAGCCACGGGCTCTGGGGCCAACGTCCTGACTTTC
CASSQATGSGANVLTF
>TRBD2|NA|TRBJ2-7|TRBV30
TGTGCCTGGGTGTTAGCGGGATACGAGCAGTACTTC
CAWVLAGYEQYF
>TRBD1|NA|TRBJ2-7|TRBV10-2
TGCGCCAGCAGACCGCCGGGACAGGGTTCCAACGAGCAGTACTTC
CASRPPGQGSNEQYF
>NA|NA|TRBJ2-1|TRBV4-3
TGCGCCAGCAGCCAAGATGGGCGAAGCTCCTACAATGAGCAGTTCTTC
CASSQDGRSSYNEQFF
>TRBD1|NA|TRBJ2-7|TRBV4-1
TGCGCCAGCAGCCAAGATCCTGCACAGGGGCTATGGAGCTACGAGCAGTACTTC
CASSQDPAQGLWSYEQYF
>TRBD2|NA|TRBJ2-1|TRBV18
TGTGCCAGCTTCCCGGGACTAGGCTTGGACAGCTCCTACAATGAGCAGTTCTTC
CASFPGLGLDSSYNEQFF
>NA|NA|TRBJ1-4|TRBV7-2
TGTGCCAGCAGCGCAGGCGGGGGAACTAATGAAAAACTGTTTTTT
CASSAGGGTNEKLFF
>NA|NA|TRBJ1-5|TRBV2
TGTGCCAGCAGTGAAGGCGGAAACAATCAGCCCCAGCATTTT
CASSEGGNNQPQHF
>TRBD2|NA|TRBJ2-7|TRBV30
TGTGCCTGGAGTGTACTAGCGGGGGCCTCCTACGAGCAGTACTTC
CAWSVLAGASYEQYF
>NA|few|TRBJ2-1|TRBV4-1
TGCGCCAGCAGCAGCTCCTTGCCGGGAGCAGCCTACAATGAGCAGTTCTTC
CASSSSLPGAAYNEQFF
>TRBD1|NA|TRBJ2-7|TRBV19
TGTGCCAGTAGTATCGCCGGGACAGAGCACTACGAGCAGTACTTC
CASSIAGTEHYEQYF
>NA|NA|TRBJ2-5|TRBV5-1
TGCGCCAGCATGAGGGACATGGGGCGAGAGACCCAGTACTTC
CASMRDMGRETQYF
>TRBD2|NA|TRBJ2-7|TRBV6-5
TGTGCCAGCAGTTACTCTGCGGGAGGCAGCTACGAGCAGTACTTC
CASSYSAGGSYEQYF
>TRBD1|NA|TRBJ1-4|TRBV2
TGTGCCAGCACCGCGGACAGGGTGGGCGAAAAACTGTTTTTT
CASTADRVGEKLFF
>NA|few|TRBJ1-2|TRBV4-1
TGCGCCAGCAGCCACGCAGGGAGGGATGGCTACACCTTC
CASSHAGRDGYTF
>NA|once|TRBJ2-6|TRBV18
TGTGCCAGCACGGACTACGGTTTCTCTGGGGCCAACGTCCTGACTTTC
CASTDYGFSGANVLTF
>TRBD1|NA|TRBJ2-3|TRBV5-1
TGCGCCAGCAGCGTGGACAGGGGGCATGGAGATACGCAGTATTTT
CASSVDRGHGDTQYF
>NA|NA|TRBJ1-4|TRBV7-8
TGTGCCAGCAGCCCCGATTACATCGGGAATGAAAAACTGTTTTTT
CASSPDYIGNEKLFF
>NA|NA|TRBJ1-1|TRBV23-1
TGCGCCAGCAGTCATACTGACATGAACACTGAAGCTTTCTTT
CASSHTDMNTEAFF
>NA|few|TRBJ2-1|TRBV7-9
TGTGCCAGCACCCTAACAGCGGCGAGCTCCTACAATGAGCAGTTCTTC
CASTLTAASSYNEQFF
>TRBD2|NA|TRBJ2-5|TRBV5-1
TGCGCCAGCAGCTTGGGACTAGCGGGATTGTACCAAGAGACCCAGTACTTC
CASSLGLAGLYQETQYF